This T cell receptor (beta chain) was sequenced for a study of blood T cell repertoires in COVID-19. TCRdb's copy holds only in-frame clones and misses some; the assay was immunoSEQ multiplex PCR. The sample contains approximately 80,000 clones, 88% of which appear only once. The CDR3 consists of 16 residues. The germline CDR1 and CDR2 sequences are ENHRY and SYGVKD. The ends lost 3 bases at V and 2 bases at J; junction bases unmatched: 2. The chain joins TRBV10-3 to TRBJ2-5; 14 nucleotides line up with TRBD2. The source material was peripheral blood. The origin of this receptor is a human donor in a cohort sampled during active COVID-19. The CDR3 spells CAISDGTSGRQETQYF. The CDR3 DNA reads as TGTGCCATCAGTGACGGGACTAGCGGGAGACAAGAGACCCAGTACTTC.